This T cell receptor (beta chain) was recovered during a study of neurological immune-mediated disorders. General study findings and limits: Private repertoires in all groups were suggested by the absence of shared CDR3 amino acid sequences among expanded clones across subjects.

Where libraries were unsorted, they were derived from 2 million PBMCs stored at -80 degrees C. A 10-nucleotide random UMI tagged transcripts in template-switch 5'RACE cDNA synthesis. TCRdb reprocessed the 5' RACE reads via MiXCR and lists one record per CDR3 protein. The repertoire holds about 48,000 distinct CDR3 sequences, with about a tenth as singletons. Many counts were recorded for this clonotype. What it recognizes is unknown. The length of the CDR3 is 14 residues. Trimming left V 4 bases short and J 5 bases short, with 15 bases between. Germline values: CDR1 LGHDT, CDR2 YNNKEL (reference sequence).

The sequenced sample was PBMCs. This chain connects TRBV3-1 to TRBJ2-7; D gene unclear. The clonotype originates from a woman aged 40 to 55 with HTLV-1-associated myelopathy (HAM/TSP). CDR3 sequence (DNA): TGTGCCAGCAGCCCAACCGGGCTAAACCACGAGCAGTACTTC. It yields the protein CASSPTGLNHEQYF.